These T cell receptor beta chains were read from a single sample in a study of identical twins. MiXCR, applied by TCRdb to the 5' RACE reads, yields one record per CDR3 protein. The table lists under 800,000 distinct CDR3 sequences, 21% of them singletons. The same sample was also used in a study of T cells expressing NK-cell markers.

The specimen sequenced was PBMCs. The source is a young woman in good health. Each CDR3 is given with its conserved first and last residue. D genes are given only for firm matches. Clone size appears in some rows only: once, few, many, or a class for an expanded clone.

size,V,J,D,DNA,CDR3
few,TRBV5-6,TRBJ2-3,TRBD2,TGTGCCAGCAGCTTGGCGCTAGCGGGAGCGGAGGATACGCAGTATTTT,CASSLALAGAEDTQYF
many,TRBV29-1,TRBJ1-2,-,TGCAGCGTTCAGACAGAGAACTATGGCTACACCTTC,CSVQTENYGYTF
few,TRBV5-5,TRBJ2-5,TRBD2,TGTGCCAGCAGCAACACAGCACCAGCGGGGCACCAAGAGACCCAGTACTTC,CASSNTAPAGHQETQYF
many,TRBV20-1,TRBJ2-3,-,TGCAGTGCTAGAGATCAGGTGGGGGCCTTCACAGATACGCAGTATTTT,CSARDQVGAFTDTQYF
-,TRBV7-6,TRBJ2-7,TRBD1,TGTGCCAGCAGCCAGACAGGGGGCGTGGGCGAGCAGTACTTC,CASSQTGGVGEQYF
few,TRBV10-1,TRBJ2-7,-,TGCGCCAGCAGTGACCCCGGTTCCTACGAGCAGTACTTC,CASSDPGSYEQYF
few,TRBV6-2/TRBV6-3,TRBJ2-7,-,TGTGCCAGCAGTTCAATCCGGGCGAAGGAGGGTTCCTACGAGCAGTACTTC,CASSSIRAKEGSYEQYF
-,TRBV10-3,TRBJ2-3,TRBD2,TGTGCCATCAGTACCTTGGAACTAGCGGGTTCCCGTCCCACAGATACGCAGTATTTT,CAISTLELAGSRPTDTQYF
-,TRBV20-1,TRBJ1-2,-,TGCAGTGCTAGAGAGGGTCATGGCTACACCTTC,CSAREGHGYTF
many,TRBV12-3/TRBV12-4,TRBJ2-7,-,TGTGCCAGCTCACCGGGCCGGTACGAGCAGTACTTC,CASSPGRYEQYF
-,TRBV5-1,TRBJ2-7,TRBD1,TGCGCCAGCAGCGGTGGGACAGCAGTCTACGAGCAGTACTTC,CASSGGTAVYEQYF
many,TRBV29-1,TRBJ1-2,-,TGCAGCGTCCGAAGTAATGGCTACACCTTC,CSVRSNGYTF
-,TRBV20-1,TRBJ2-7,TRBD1,TGCAGTGCGCTCCGAGACAGGGGCTACGAGCAGTACTTC,CSALRDRGYEQYF
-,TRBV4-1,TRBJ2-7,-,TGCGCCAGCAGCCATCTGGGACAATCCTACGAGCAGTACTTC,CASSHLGQSYEQYF
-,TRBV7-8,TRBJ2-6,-,TGTGCCAGCAGCTTAGTCGGGGCATCTGGGGCCAACGTCCTGACTTTC,CASSLVGASGANVLTF
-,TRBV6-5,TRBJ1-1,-,TGTGCCAGCAGTTATGGCTACCCCATCACTGAAGCTTTCTTT,CASSYGYPITEAFF
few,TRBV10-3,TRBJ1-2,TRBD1,TGTGCCACAAACATGGACAGGGGGGGAGGCTATGGCTACACCTTC,CATNMDRGGGYGYTF
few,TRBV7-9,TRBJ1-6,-,TGTGCCAGCAGCTTAGTTTCTCGGAGTAATTCACCCCTCCACTTT,CASSLVSRSNSPLHF
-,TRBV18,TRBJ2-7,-,TGTGCCAGCTCACCATTTTCACAGCGGCTCTTCTACGAGCAGTACTTC,CASSPFSQRLFYEQYF
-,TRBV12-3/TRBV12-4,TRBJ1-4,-,TGTGCCAGCAGTTTAGTGGACGGGAAACTGTTTTTT,CASSLVDGKLFF
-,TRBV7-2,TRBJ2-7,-,TGTGCCAGCAGCTTAGATGCCCCTACAGGAGACGAGCAGTACTTC,CASSLDAPTGDEQYF
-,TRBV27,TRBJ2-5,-,TGTGCCAGCAGGCCCTTGGGGTTTCAAGAGACCCAGTACTTC,CASRPLGFQETQYF
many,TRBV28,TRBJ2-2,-,TGTGCCAGCAGTTTGACCCACACACTTTACACCGGGGAGCTGTTTTTT,CASSLTHTLYTGELFF
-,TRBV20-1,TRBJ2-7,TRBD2,TGCAGTGCTAGATCTAGGGCTAGCGGGGCTCTCGAGCAGTACTTC,CSARSRASGALEQYF
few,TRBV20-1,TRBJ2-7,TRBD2,TGCAGTGCCACACTATCCGGGACTAGGGCCTCCTACGAGCAGTACTTC,CSATLSGTRASYEQYF
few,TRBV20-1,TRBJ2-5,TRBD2,TGCAGTGCTAGAGATTTTACTAGCGGGGGGATTAAGAGATGGACCCAGTACTTC,CSARDFTSGGIKRWTQYF
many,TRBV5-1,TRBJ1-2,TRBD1,TGCGCCAGCAGCTTAAGAGGGGGCGAGTATGGCTACACCTTC,CASSLRGGEYGYTF
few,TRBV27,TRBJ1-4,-,TGTGCCAGCAGTTCGCGGTGGGAGGGTGCTAATGAAAAACTGTTTTTT,CASSSRWEGANEKLFF
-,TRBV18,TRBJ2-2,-,TGTGCCAGCTCACCTAAATCGCCCGGCACCGGGGAGCTGTTTTTT,CASSPKSPGTGELFF
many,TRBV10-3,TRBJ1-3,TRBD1,TGTGCCACACGGGGACAGGGTGTTTCTGGAAACACCATATATTTT,CATRGQGVSGNTIYF
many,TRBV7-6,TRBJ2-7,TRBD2,TGTGCCAGCAGCCCCTATCCAAGCGGGGTGCCCTACGAGCAGTACTTC,CASSPYPSGVPYEQYF
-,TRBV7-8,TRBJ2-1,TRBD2,TGTGCCAGCAGCTTAGGGGTTGAGGGACTAACAGTCCAGCAGTTCTTC,CASSLGVEGLTVQQFF
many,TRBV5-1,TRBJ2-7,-,TGCGCCAGCAGCTTGGGCCAGATGCACTACGAGCAGTACTTC,CASSLGQMHYEQYF
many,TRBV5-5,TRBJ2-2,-,TGTGCCAGCAGCTTGGGAGTGGAGCTGTTTTTT,CASSLGVELFF
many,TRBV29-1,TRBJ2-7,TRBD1,TGCAGCGTTGCTCCCCGGACAGGGCCATACTACGAGCAGTACTTC,CSVAPRTGPYYEQYF
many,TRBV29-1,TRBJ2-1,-,TGCAGCGTTGAATGGAGGGTCAATGAGCAGTTCTTC,CSVEWRVNEQFF
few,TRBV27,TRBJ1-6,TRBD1,TGTGCCAGCAGTTCCCAAGGGCAGGGGGGTTCACCCCTCCACTTT,CASSSQGQGGSPLHF
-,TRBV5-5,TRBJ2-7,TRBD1,TGTGCCAGCAGTTCCGAGGGGACAGGGGCCCCCTACGAGCAGTACTTC,CASSSEGTGAPYEQYF
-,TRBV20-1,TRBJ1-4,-,TGCAGTGCTGCCCAACAGGGTGAAAAACTGTTTTTT,CSAAQQGEKLFF
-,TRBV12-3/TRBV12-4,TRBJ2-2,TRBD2,TGTGCCAGCAGTCCCGGGACTAGTATTGGGGAGCTGTTTTTT,CASSPGTSIGELFF
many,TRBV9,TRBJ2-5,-,TGTGCCAGCAGCGTAACAGTGAGGCCTCAAGAGACCCAGTACTTC,CASSVTVRPQETQYF
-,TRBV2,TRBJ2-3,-,TGTGCCAGCAGTGAAGCGCGGGTACGCGATACGCAGTATTTT,CASSEARVRDTQYF
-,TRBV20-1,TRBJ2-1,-,TGCAGTGCTAGAGATCTAAGAGGGGCCACCTACAATGAGCAGTTCTTC,CSARDLRGATYNEQFF
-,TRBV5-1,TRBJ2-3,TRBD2,TGCGCCAGCAGCTTGGTCCTAGCGGCTGGTGGGACAGATACGCAGTATTTT,CASSLVLAAGGTDTQYF
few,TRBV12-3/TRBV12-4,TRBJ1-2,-,TGTGCCAGCAGCCCGGACAGTTCCTTATATGGCTACACCTTC,CASSPDSSLYGYTF
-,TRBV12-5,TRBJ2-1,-,TGTGCTAGTGGTTCCCGGTCTTGGGATGAGCAGTTCTTC,CASGSRSWDEQFF
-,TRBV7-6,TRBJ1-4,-,TGTGCCAGCAGCTTAGGAGGGGAGGGTGAAAAACTGTTTTTT,CASSLGGEGEKLFF